This TCR beta chain is drawn from a study of tumor and adjacent non-tumor tissue in lung cancer. Only a few counts were recorded for this clonotype. No cell sorting was done before RNA was extracted from the tissue. V was pared by 7 bases and J by 7 bases, with 12 bases between. Germline V gives CDR1 SGDLS, CDR2 YYNGEE. The CDR3 contains 11 residues. TCRbeta libraries were built with three rounds of nested PCR, modified from ARM-PCR. Each CDR3 protein is one row after TCRdb ran MiXCR on the multiplex PCR reads. The table includes roughly 81,000 distinct CDR3 sequences, 55% to 70% detected once. J is TRBJ2-7 and V is TRBV9; D is unresolved. The TCR was taken from a woman aged 65 to 85 with non-small cell lung cancer. Sequencing was done on a sample of lung tumor tissue. CDR3 region: CASRRRREQYF. In nucleotides, the CDR3 is TGTGCCAGCCGGAGACGACGGGAGCAGTACTTC. Based on the CDR3 plus reference TRBV9 and TRBJ2-7, the full variable domain is DSGVTQTPKHLITATGQRVTLRCSPRSGDLSVYWYQQSLDQGLQFLIQYYNGEERAKGNILERFSAQQFPDLHSELNLSSLELGDSALYFCASRRRREQYFGPGTRLTVT.